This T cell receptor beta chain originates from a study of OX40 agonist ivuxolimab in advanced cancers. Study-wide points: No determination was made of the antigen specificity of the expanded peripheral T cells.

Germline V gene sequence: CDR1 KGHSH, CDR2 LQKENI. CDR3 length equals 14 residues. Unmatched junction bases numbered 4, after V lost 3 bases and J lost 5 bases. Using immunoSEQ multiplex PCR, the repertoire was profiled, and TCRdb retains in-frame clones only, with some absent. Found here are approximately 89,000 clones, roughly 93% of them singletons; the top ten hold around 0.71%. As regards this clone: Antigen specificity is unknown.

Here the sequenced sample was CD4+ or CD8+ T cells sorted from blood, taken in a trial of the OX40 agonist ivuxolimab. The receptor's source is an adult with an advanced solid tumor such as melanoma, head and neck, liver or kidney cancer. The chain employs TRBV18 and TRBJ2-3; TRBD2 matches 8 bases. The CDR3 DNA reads TGTGCCAGCTCACCGATCCTAGCGGGAGATACGCAGTATTTT. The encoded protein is CASSPILAGDTQYF.